This TCR beta chain appears in the sequencing data of a study of blood T cell repertoires in COVID-19 (dated by TCRdb to the early 2020s). A note on the overall study: Samples covering the acute and convalescent phases of COVID-19 were provided by collaborators in the United States, Italy and Spain. The prospective study material was composed of cDNA or gDNA derived from T cells, B-cell-depleted T cells, or PBMCs. Deeply sampled blood TCRbeta repertoires from subjects exposed to, actively infected with, or recovered from COVID-19 were included in the dataset. The repertoires were released in a freely available public database intended as a resource for research on the immune response to SARS-CoV-2. Samples were obtained from the ongoing ImmuneRACE study (first 160 participants) and from 1,254 subjects provided by 6 global collaborators. Nearly every sample came with metadata listing a de-identified subject ID, COVID-19 status, age in years and sex. Where available, HLA class I and class II types were taken from metadata supplied by the sample provider and were not determined by assay-based typing.

A note on this clone: There is no known antigen for this receptor. Per-base quality was not reported, and no clone a single base away is much larger than it.

There are 17 amino acids in the CDR3, from cysteine to phenylalanine inclusive. Only CDR3 DNA is held: 51 bases, read in frame from base 1. V is clipped by 2 bases and J by 0 bases, and the sequence between their germline boundaries is 13 bases long. For CDR1 and CDR2, the germline V gene (reference sequence) lists SEHNR and FQNEAQ. Each collaborating institution followed its own protocols to collect whole blood in K2EDTA tubes. For TCRbeta analysis, collaborator samples were shipped as frozen whole blood, as isolated PBMCs, or as DNA extracted from either sample type. The immunoSEQ Assay, a bias-controlled multiplex PCR, was used to amplify TCRbeta CDR3 regions from genomic DNA. The authors' pipeline ran thus. Nucleated cell counts per sample were estimated from amplification of reference gene primers within the assay. To quantify the absolute abundance of each unique TCRbeta CDR3 rearrangement, sequence reads were collapsed and filtered. For each sample, productive Simpson clonality was calculated as the square root of Simpson's diversity index across productive rearrangements. TCRdb obtained this table from immuneACCESS and retained in-frame rearrangements with V and J assigned. These tables miss some clones; where compared with another copy, unresolved V genes account for less than half of the shortfall, and the remainder is unexplained. Clone size and the V and J calls come from that table; the DNA yielded D and trimming. Across this sample there are about 90,000 clones, with around 90% seen only once. About 1.7% of the sample belongs to the ten largest clones.

Points the paper makes about the study in general: The amount of clinical and demographic metadata varied by source and participant and was provided uncurated.

This TCR came from a human donor with active COVID-19. The donor label of this sample is uncertain. The sample was peripheral blood. The rearranged chain carries TRBV7-9 and TRBJ2-2; the D gene is possibly TRBD2, with 5 bases matching. The CDR3 reads as follows: CASSLPSNVPNTGELFF. The DNA reads as follows: TGTGCCAGCAGCTTACCTAGCAACGTGCCGAACACCGGGGAGCTGTTTTTT. Full variable domain (CDR3 extended with the reference TRBV7-9 and TRBJ2-2 proteins): DTGVSQNPRHKITKRGQNVTFRCDPISEHNRLYWYRQTLGQGPEFLTYFQNEAQLEKSRLLSDRFSAERPKGSFSTLEIQRTEQGDSAMYLCASSLPSNVPNTGELFFGEGSRLTVL.